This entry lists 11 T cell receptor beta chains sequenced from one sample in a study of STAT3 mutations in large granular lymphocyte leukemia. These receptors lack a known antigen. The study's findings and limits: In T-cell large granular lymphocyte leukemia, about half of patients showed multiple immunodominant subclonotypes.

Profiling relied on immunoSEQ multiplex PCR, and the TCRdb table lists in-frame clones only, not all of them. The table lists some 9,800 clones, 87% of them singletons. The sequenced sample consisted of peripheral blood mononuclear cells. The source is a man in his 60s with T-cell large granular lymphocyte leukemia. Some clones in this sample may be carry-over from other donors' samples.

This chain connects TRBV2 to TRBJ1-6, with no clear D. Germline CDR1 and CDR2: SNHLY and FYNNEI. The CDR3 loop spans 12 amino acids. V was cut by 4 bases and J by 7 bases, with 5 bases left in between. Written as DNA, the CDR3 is TGTGCCAGCAGTGCGGAGAATTCACCCCTCCACTTT. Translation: CASSAENSPLHF.

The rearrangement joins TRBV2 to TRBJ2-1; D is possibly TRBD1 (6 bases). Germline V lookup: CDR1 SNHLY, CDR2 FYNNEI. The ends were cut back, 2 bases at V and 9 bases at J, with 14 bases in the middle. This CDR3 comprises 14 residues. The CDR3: CASSESNRVSEQFF. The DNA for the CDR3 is TGTGCCAGCAGTGAAAGTAACAGGGTGAGTGAGCAGTTCTTC.

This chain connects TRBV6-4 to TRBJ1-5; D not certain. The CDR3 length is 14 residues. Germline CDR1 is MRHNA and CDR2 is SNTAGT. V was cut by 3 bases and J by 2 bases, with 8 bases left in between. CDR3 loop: CASSEHLGNQPQHF. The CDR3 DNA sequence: TGTGCCAGCAGTGAACACCTCGGCAATCAGCCCCAGCATTTT.

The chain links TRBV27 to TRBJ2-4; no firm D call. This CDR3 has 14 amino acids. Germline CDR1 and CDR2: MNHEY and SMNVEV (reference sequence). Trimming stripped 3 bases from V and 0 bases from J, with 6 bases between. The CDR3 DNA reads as TGTGCCAGCAGTTTTTCTGCAGCCAAAAACATTCAGTACTTC. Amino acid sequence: CASSFSAAKNIQYF.

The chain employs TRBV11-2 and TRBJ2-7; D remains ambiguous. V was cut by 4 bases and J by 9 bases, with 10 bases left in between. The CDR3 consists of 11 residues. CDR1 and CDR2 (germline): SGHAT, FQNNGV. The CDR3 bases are TGTGCCAGCAGCTCCCAGGTTGCGCAGTACTTC. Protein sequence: CASSSQVAQYF.

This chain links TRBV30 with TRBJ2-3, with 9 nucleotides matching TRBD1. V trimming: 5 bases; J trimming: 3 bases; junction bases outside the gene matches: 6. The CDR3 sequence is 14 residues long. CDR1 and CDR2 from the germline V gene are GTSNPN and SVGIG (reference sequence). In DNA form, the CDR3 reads TGTGCCTGGTCGACAGGGGGACGGACAGATACGCAGTATTTT. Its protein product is CAWSTGGRTDTQYF.

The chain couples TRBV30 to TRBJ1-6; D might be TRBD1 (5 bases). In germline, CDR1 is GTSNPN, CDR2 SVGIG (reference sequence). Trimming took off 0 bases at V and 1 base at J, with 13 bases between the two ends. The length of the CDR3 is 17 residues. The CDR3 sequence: CAWSVNRGTSYNSPLHF. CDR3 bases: TGTGCCTGGAGTGTAAACCGGGGGACGTCCTATAATTCACCCCTCCACTTT.

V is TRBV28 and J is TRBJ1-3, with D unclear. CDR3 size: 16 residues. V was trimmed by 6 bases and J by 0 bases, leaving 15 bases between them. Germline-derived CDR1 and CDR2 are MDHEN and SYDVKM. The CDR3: CASRAARQSSGNTIYF. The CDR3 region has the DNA TGTGCCAGCAGAGCCGCCCGGCAGTCCTCTGGAAACACCATATATTTT. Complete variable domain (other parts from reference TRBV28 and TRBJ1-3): DVKVTQSSRYLVKRTGEKVFLECVQDMDHENMFWYRQDPGLGLRLIYFSYDVKMKEKGDIPEGYSVSREKKERFSLILESASTNQTSMYLCASRAARQSSGNTIYFGEGSWLTVV.

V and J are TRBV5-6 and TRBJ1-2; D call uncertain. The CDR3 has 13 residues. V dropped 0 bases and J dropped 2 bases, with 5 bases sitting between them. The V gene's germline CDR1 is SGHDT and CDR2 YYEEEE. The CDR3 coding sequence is TGTGCCAGCAGCTTGGGGCAGAACTATGGCTACACCTTC. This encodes CASSLGQNYGYTF.

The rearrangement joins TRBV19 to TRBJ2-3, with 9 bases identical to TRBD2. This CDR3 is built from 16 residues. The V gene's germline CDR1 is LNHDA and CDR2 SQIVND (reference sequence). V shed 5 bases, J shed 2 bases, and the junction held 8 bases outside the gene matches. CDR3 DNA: TGTGCCAGTAGTGCCCAGCGGGAGGCCGACACAGATACGCAGTATTTT. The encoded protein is CASSAQREADTDTQYF.

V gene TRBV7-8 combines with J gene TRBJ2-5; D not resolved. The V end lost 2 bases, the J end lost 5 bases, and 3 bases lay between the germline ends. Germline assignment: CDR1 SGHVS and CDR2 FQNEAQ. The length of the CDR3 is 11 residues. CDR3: CASSLSETQYF. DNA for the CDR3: TGTGCCAGCAGCTTATCGGAGACCCAGTACTTC.